This T cell receptor beta chain was found in a study of blood T cells in healthy people across ages. Study conclusions and caveats: Strong correlation linked observed beta diversity and percent naive T cells.

This clonotype was detected once. As yet, its antigen is unknown. A junction boundary mismatches the germline segment, possibly from a read error. Primers used in a second PCR of about 6 to 11 cycles were a sample-barcoded 5' primer and a J-beta primer mix. TCRdb reanalysed the 5' RACE reads using MiXCR and keeps one entry per CDR3 protein. The table includes approximately 800,000 distinct CDR3 sequences, around 36% detected once. Germline V CDR1 and CDR2: SGHTA, FQGNSA. The CDR3 consists of 13 residues. The sequence came from a man younger than 35 in good health. Sequencing input: blood. This chain uses TRBV7-2 with TRBJ2-7; the D is unclear. The CDR3: CASSVAISYEQYF. The DNA for the CDR3 is TGTGCCAGCAGCGTAGCTATCAGCTACGAGCAGTACTTC.